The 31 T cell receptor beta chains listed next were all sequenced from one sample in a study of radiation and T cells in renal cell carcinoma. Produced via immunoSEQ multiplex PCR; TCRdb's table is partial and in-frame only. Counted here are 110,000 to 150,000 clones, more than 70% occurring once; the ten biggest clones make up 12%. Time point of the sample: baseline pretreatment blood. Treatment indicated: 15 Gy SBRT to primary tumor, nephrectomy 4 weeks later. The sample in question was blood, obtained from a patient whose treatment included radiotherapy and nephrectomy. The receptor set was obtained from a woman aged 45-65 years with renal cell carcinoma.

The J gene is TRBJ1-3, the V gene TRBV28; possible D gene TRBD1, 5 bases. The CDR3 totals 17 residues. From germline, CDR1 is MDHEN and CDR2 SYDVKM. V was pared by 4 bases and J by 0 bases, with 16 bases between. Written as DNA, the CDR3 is TGTGCCAGCAGTTCACCTCAGGGACGGAGCTCTGGAAACACCATATATTTT. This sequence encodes CASSSPQGRSSGNTIYF.

The CDR3 loop reads CASRPGTGNTGELFF. In DNA, the CDR3 is TGTGCCAGTAGACCCGGGACAGGTAACACCGGGGAGCTGTTTTTT. The J gene is TRBJ2-2, the V gene TRBV19; 8 positions agree with TRBD1. This CDR3 has 15 residues. CDR1 is LNHDA and CDR2 is SQIVND in the germline V gene (reference sequence). The ends lost 6 bases at V and 2 bases at J; junction bases unmatched: 5.

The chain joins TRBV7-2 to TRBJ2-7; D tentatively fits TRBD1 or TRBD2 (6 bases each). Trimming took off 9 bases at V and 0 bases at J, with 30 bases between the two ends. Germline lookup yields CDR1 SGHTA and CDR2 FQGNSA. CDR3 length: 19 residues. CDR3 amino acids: CARDPSTVGGHLSSYEQYF. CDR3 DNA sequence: TGTGCCAGAGACCCCTCAACGGTGGGGGGCCACCTAAGCTCCTACGAGCAGTACTTC. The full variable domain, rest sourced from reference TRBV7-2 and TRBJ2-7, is GAGVSQSPSNKVTEKGKDVELRCDPISGHTALYWYRQSLGQGLEFLIYFQGNSAPDKSGLPSDRFSAERTGGSVSTLTIQRTQQEDSAVYLCARDPSTVGGHLSSYEQYFGPGTRLTVT.

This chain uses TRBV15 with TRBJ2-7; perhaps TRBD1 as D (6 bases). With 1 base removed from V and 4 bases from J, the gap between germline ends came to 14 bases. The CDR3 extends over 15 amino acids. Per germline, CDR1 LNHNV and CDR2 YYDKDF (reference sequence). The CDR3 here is CATSRARQGLYEQYF. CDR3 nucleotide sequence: TGTGCCACCAGCAGAGCGAGGCAGGGGCTTTACGAGCAGTACTTC.

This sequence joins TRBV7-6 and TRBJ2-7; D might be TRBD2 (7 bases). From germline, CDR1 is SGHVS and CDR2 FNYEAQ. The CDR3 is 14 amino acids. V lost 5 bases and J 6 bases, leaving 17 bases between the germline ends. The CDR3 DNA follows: TGTGCCAGCAGCCTGGCGGGGGACATGGGCGAGCAGTACTTC. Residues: CASSLAGDMGEQYF.

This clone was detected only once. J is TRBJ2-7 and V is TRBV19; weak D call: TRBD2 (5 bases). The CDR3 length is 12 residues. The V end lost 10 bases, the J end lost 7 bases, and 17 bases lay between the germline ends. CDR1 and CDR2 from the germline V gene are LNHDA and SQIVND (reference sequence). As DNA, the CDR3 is TGTGCCACTCCCCCAGAGGGTGGTGAGCAGTACTTC. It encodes CATPPEGGEQYF.

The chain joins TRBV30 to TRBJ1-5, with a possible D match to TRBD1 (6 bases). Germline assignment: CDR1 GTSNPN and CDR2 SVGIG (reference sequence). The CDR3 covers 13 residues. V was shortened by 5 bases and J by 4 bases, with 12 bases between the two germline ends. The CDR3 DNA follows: TGTGCCTGGGCAACAGGGCAGAATCAGCCCCAGCATTTT. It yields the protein CAWATGQNQPQHF.

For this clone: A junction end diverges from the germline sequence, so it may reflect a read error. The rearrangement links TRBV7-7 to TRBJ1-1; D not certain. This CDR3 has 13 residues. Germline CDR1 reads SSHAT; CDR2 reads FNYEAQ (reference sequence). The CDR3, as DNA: TGTGCTAGCAGCTTAAGGACGAACACTGAAGCTTTCTTT. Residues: CASSLRTNTEAFF.

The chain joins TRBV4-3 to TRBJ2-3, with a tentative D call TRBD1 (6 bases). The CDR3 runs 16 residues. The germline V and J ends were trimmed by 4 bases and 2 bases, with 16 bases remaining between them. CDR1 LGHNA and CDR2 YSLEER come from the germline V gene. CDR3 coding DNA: TGCGCCAGCAGCCGCAACCAGGACAGATTCACAGATACGCAGTATTTT. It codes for CASSRNQDRFTDTQYF.

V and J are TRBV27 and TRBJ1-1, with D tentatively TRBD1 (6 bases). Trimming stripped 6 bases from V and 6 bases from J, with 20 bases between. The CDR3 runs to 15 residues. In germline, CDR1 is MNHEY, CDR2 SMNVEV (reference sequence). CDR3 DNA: TGTGCCAGCAGCCCAAAGGGGACACGCCCTTCTGAAGCTTTCTTT. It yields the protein CASSPKGTRPSEAFF.

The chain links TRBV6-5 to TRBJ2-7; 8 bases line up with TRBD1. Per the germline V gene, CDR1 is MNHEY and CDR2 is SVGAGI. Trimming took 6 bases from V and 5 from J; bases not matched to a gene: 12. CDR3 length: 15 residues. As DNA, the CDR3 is TGTGCCAGCAGCCTCGACAGGGGTCTTTTAAACGAGCAGTACTTC. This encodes CASSLDRGLLNEQYF.

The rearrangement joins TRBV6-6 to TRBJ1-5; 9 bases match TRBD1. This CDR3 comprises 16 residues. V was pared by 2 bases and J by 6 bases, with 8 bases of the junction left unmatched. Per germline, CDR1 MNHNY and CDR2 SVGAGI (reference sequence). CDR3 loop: CASSYEGTGTGQPQHF. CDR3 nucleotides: TGTGCCAGCAGTTACGAGGGGACAGGGACGGGTCAGCCCCAGCATTTT.

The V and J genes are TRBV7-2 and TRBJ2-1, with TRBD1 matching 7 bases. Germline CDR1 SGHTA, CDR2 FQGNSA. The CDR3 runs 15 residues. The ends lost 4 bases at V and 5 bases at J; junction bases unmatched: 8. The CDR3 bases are TGTGCCAGCAGCTGGGGGACAGCCCGAAACAATGAGCAGTTCTTC. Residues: CASSWGTARNNEQFF. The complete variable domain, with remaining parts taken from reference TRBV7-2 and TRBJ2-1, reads GAGVSQSPSNKVTEKGKDVELRCDPISGHTALYWYRQSLGQGLEFLIYFQGNSAPDKSGLPSDRFSAERTGGSVSTLTIQRTQQEDSAVYLCASSWGTARNNEQFFGPGTRLTVL.

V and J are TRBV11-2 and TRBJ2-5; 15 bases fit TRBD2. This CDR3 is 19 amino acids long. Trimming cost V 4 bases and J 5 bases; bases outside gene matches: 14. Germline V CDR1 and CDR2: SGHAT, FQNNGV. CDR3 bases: TGTGCCAGCAGCTCAACCGGGACTAGCGGGGGGCCCGTAGAGGAGACCCAGTACTTC. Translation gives CASSSTGTSGGPVEETQYF.

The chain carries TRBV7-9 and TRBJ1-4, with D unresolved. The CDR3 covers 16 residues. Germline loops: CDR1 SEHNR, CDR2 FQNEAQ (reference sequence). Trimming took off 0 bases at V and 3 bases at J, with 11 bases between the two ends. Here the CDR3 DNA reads TGTGCCAGCAGCTTAGCAGGGAATGTGCCTAATGAAAAACTGTTTTTT. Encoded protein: CASSLAGNVPNEKLFF.

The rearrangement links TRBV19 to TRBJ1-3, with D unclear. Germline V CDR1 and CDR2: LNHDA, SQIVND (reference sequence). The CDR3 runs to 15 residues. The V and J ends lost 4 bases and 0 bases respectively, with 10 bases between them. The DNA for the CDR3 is TGTGCCAGTAGTACGACACGGATCTCTGGAAACACCATATATTTT. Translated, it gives CASSTTRISGNTIYF. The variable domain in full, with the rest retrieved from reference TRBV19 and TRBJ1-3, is DGGITQSPKYLFRKEGQNVTLSCEQNLNHDAMYWYRQDPGQGLRLIYYSQIVNDFQKGDIAEGYSVSREKKESFPLTVTSAQKNPTAFYLCASSTTRISGNTIYFGEGSWLTVV.

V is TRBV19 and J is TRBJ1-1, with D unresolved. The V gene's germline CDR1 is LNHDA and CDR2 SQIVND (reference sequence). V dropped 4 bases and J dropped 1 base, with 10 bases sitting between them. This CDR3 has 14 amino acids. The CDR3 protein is CASSSYHQNTEAFF. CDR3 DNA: TGTGCCAGTAGTAGTTACCATCAGAACACTGAAGCTTTCTTT.

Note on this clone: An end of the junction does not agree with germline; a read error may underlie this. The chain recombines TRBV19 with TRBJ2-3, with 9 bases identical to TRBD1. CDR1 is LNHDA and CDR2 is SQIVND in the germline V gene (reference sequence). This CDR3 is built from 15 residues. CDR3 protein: CVSKPPGTGSDTQYF. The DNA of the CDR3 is TGTGTCAGTAAACCCCCCGGGACAGGGTCAGATACGCAGTATTTT.

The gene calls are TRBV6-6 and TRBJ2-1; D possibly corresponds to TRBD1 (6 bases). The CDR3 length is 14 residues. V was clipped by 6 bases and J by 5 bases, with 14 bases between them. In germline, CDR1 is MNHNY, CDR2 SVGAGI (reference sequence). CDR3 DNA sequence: TGTGCCAGCAGCCACCGGGGACAAGACAATGAGCAGTTCTTC. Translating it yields CASSHRGQDNEQFF.

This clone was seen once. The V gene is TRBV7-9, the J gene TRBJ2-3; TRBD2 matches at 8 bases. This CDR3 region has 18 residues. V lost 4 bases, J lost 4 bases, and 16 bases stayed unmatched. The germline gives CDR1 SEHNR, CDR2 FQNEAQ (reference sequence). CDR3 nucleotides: TGTGCCAGCAGCTCTAGAATTGACCGGGGGGGGCGGTCAGATACGCAGTATTTT. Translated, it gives CASSSRIDRGGRSDTQYF. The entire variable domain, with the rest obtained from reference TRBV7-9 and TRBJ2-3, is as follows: DTGVSQNPRHKITKRGQNVTFRCDPISEHNRLYWYRQTLGQGPEFLTYFQNEAQLEKSRLLSDRFSAERPKGSFSTLEIQRTEQGDSAMYLCASSSRIDRGGRSDTQYFGPGTRLTVL.

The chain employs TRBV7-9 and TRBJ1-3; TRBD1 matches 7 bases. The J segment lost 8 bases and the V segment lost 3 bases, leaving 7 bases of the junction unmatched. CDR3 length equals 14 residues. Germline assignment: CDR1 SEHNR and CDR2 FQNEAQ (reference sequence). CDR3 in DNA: TGTGCCAGCAGCTTTGACAGGGCGGGATACACCATATATTTT. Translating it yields CASSFDRAGYTIYF.

CDR3: CASSNIIRRFEAFF. In nucleotides, the CDR3 is TGTGCCAGTAGTAACATTATCAGAAGATTCGAAGCTTTCTTT. The chain joins TRBV19 to TRBJ1-1; D gene unclear. With 4 bases removed from V and 8 bases from J, the gap between germline ends came to 17 bases. The CDR3 extends over 14 amino acids. Germline V gives CDR1 LNHDA, CDR2 SQIVND (reference sequence).

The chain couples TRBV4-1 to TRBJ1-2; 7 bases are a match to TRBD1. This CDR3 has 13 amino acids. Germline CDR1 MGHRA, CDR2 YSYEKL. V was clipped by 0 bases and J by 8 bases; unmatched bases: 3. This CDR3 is CASSQEGGWGYTF. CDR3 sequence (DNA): TGCGCCAGCAGCCAAGAAGGGGGCTGGGGCTACACCTTC.

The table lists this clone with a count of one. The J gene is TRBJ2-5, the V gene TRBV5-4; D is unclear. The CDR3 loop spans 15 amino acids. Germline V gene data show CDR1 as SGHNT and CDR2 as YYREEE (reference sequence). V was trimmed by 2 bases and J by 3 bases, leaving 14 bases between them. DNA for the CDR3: TGTGCCAGCAGCTTTTGGTCAATTGGGAAAGAGACCCAGTACTTC. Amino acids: CASSFWSIGKETQYF.

The CDR3 is CASSLEMGAITGELFF. The CDR3 DNA reads as TGCGCCAGCAGCTTGGAGATGGGGGCTATCACCGGGGAGCTGTTTTTT. The chain carries TRBV5-1 and TRBJ2-2; possibly TRBD1 for D (6 bases). CDR3 length equals 16 residues. V gave up 0 bases and J gave up 4 bases, with 13 bases separating them. Germline CDR1 reads SGHRS; CDR2 reads YFSETQ.

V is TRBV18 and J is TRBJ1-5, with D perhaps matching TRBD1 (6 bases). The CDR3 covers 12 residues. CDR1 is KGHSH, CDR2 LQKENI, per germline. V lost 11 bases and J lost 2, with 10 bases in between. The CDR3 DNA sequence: TGTGCCCCCCCAGGGGGCAATCAGCCCCAGCATTTT. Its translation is CAPPGGNQPQHF.

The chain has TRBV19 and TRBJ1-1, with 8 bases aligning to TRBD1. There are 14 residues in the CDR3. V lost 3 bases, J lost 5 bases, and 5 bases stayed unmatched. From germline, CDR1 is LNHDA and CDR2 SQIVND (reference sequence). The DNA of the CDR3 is TGTGCCAGTAGTATGGACAGGGTGGGAACTGAAGCTTTCTTT. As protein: CASSMDRVGTEAFF.

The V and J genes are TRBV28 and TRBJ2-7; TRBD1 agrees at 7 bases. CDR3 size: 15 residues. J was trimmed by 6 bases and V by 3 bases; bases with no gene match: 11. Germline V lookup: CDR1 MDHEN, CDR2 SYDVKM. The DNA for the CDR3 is TGTGCCAGCAGTTTTCAAAGACAGGGTTGGGGCGAGCAGTACTTC. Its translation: CASSFQRQGWGEQYF.

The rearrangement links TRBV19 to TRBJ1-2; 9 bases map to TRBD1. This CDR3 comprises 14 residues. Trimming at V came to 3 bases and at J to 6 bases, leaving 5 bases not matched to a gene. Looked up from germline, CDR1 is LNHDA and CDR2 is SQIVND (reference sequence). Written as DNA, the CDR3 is TGTGCCAGTAGTATGTGGGGACAGGGCCATGGCTACACCTTC. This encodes CASSMWGQGHGYTF.

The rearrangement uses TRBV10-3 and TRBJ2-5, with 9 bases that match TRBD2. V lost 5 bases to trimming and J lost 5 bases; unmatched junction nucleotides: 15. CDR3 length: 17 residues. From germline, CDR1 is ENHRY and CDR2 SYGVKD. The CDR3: CAISRGAGGIHEETQYF. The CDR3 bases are TGTGCCATCAGTAGGGGAGCGGGGGGAATCCACGAGGAGACCCAGTACTTC.

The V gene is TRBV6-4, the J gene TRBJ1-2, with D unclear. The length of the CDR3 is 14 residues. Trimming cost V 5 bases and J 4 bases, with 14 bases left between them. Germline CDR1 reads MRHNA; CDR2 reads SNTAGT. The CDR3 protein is CASSPDHAPYGYTF. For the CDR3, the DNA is TGTGCCAGCAGTCCCGACCATGCGCCCTATGGCTACACCTTC.